The present TCR beta chain was sequenced within a study of Ad26.COV2.S vaccination and SARS-CoV-2 variants. Study-level information: Doses of Ad26.COV2.S were injected into muscle once or twice, 56 days apart.

For this clone: Its antigen is as yet unknown.

Germline lookup yields CDR1 SNHLY and CDR2 FYNNEI. CDR3 length: 17 residues. The junction had 13 bases not matched to a gene; V was cut back by 6 bases and J by 0 bases. Produced via immunoSEQ multiplex PCR; TCRdb's table is partial and in-frame only. The table includes 400,000 or so clones, roughly nine tenths detected once. Regarding treatment: over 15 received Ad26.COV2.S at low or high dose, single or two shots; five or six received placebo; per-sample allocation not given. On day 63 after the first injection, vaccine and placebo recipients gave samples. An Ad26 vector that expressed Wuhan-strain SARS-CoV-2 spike constituted the vaccine. Study observations and caveats: Non-spike TCR breadth showed similarity between vaccine and placebo recipients.

The source was peripheral blood, collected in a trial of Ad26.COV2.S vaccine versus placebo. The chain couples TRBV2 to TRBJ1-1; TRBD1 matches at 7 bases. The sequence came from a person between 18 and 65 years old who received the Ad26.COV2.S COVID-19 vaccine or a placebo. The CDR3 DNA reads as TGTGCCAGCAGGGCTGTCGACAGGGAAGACATGAACACTGAAGCTTTCTTT. Translated: CASRAVDREDMNTEAFF.